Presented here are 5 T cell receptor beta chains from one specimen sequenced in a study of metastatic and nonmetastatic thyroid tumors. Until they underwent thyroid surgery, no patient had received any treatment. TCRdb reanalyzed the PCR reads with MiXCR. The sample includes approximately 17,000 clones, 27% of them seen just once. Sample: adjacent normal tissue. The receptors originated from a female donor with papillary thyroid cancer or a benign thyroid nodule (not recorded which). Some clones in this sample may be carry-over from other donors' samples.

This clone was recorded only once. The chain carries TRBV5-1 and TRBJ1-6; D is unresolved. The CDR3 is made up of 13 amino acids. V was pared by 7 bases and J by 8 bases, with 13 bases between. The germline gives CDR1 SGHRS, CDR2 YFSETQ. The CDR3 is CASRPGGYSPLHF. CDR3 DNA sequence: TGCGCCAGCCGCCCTGGCGGTTATTCACCCCTCCACTTT.

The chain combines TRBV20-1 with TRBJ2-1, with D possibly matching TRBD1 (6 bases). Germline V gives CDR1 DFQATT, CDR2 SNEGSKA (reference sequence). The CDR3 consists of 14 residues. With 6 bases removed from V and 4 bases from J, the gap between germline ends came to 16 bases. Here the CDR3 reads CSAQQRDTYNEQFF. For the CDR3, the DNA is TGCAGTGCCCAACAACGGGACACATACAATGAGCAGTTCTTC.

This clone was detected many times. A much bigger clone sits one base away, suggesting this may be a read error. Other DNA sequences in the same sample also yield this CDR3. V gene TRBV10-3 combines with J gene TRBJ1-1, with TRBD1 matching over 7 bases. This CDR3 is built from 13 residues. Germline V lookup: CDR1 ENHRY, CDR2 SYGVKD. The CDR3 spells CAIGQELNTEAFF. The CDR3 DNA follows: TGTGCCATCGGACAGGAGTTGAACACTGAAGCTTTCTTC.

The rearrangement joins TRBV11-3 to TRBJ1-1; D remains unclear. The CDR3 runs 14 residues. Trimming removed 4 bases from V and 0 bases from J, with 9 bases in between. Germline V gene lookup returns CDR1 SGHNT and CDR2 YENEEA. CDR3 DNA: TGTGCCAGCAGCTCGAGTAACATGAACACTGAAGCTTTCTTT. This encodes CASSSSNMNTEAFF.

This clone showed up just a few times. The CDR3 reads CASSEARGRRQFF. The CDR3 bases are TGTGCCAGCAGTGAAGCGCGGGGACGGAGACAGTTCTTC. The V gene is TRBV6-1, the J gene TRBJ2-1, with D possibly matching TRBD2 (6 bases). This CDR3 contains 13 residues. Germline CDR1 MNHNS, CDR2 SASEGT. Trimming stripped 0 bases from V and 13 bases from J, with 13 bases between.